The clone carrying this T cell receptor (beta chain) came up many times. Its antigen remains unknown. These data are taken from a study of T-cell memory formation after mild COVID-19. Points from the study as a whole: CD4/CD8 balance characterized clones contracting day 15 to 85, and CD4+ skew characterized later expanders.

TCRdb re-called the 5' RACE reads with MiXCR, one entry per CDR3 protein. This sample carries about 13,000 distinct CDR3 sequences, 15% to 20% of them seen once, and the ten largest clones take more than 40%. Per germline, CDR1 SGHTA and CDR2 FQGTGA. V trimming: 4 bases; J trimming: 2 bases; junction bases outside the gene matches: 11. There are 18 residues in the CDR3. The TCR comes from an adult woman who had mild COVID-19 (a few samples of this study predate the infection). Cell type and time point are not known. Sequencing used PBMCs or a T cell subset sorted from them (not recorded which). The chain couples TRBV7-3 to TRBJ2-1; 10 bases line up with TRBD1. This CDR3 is CASSSRLTGTGAYNEQFF. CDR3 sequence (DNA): TGTGCCAGCAGCTCCCGCCTTACCGGGACAGGGGCCTACAATGAGCAGTTCTTC.